These 20 T cell receptor beta chains originate from one sample sequenced in a study of CD8 T cells in ankylosing spondylitis. In TCRdb, the 5' RACE reads were re-called with MiXCR into one record per CDR3 protein. The table has 220,000 or so distinct CDR3 sequences, around 20% seen once; the top ten hold about 42%. No antigen has been assigned to these receptors. General study findings and limits: Among TCR beta sequences, a motif of under 10 highly homologous variants appeared characteristic of ankylosing spondylitis blood.

The sample comprised blood, either unsorted or a sorted T cell fraction (not recorded which). The receptors were sampled from a male donor with ankylosing spondylitis.

There are a few counts of this clonotype. V gene TRBV25-1 combines with J gene TRBJ1-1; maybe TRBD1 (6 bases). Germline V gives CDR1 MGHDK, CDR2 SYGVNS. V lost 4 bases to trimming and J lost 0 bases, with 12 bases between them. The CDR3 totals 15 residues. Written as DNA, the CDR3 is TGTGCCAGCAGTGGGTTAGGACAGCTGAACACTGAAGCTTTCTTT. Translation: CASSGLGQLNTEAFF. Filled out from reference TRBV25-1 and TRBJ1-1, the complete variable domain reads EADIYQTPRYLVIGTGKKITLECSQTMGHDKMYWYQQDPGMELHLIHYSYGVNSTEKGDLSSESTVSRIRTEHFPLTLESARPSHTSQYLCASSGLGQLNTEAFFGQGTRLTVV.

This clonotype has just a few counts. The J gene is TRBJ2-7, the V gene TRBV4-1; maybe TRBD2 (6 bases). Germline CDR1 reads MGHRA; CDR2 reads YSYEKL. Trimming removed 1 base from V and 4 bases from J, with 23 bases in between. This CDR3 has 18 residues. The CDR3 loop reads CASSQGPGGGWTVYEQYF. The CDR3 region has the DNA TGCGCCAGCAGCCAAGGCCCCGGGGGAGGATGGACGGTGTACGAGCAGTACTTC.

This clonotype appeared many times. This chain links TRBV29-1 with TRBJ2-7, with D perhaps TRBD2 (5 bases). There are 13 residues in the CDR3. Trimming took 4 bases from V and 3 from J, leaving 13 bases between them. The germline CDR1 and CDR2 sequences are SQVTM and ANQGSEA. The DNA of the CDR3 is TGCAGCGTTGTGGACGGCGGACTCTACGAGCAGTACTTC. This translates into CSVVDGGLYEQYF.

This clonotype was observed at least ten times. The V gene is TRBV19, the J gene TRBJ2-7; 9 bases agree with TRBD2. This CDR3 is built from 15 residues. Germline values: CDR1 LNHDA, CDR2 SQIVND (reference sequence). With 6 bases clipped from V and 0 bases from J, the junction kept 6 bases outside the gene matches. CDR3 sequence: CASRLAGVHSYEQYF. As DNA, the CDR3 is TGTGCCAGTAGGTTAGCGGGGGTCCACTCCTACGAGCAGTACTTC.

The chain carries TRBV13 and TRBJ2-5; TRBD2 might be the D (7 bases). This CDR3 comprises 15 residues. V shed 5 bases and J shed 5 bases, with 18 bases lying between them. Germline CDR1 PRHDT, CDR2 FYEKMQ (reference sequence). CDR3 sequence: CASSPRGGGVETQYF. CDR3 coding DNA: TGTGCCAGCAGCCCCCGGGGAGGGGGGGTGGAGACCCAGTACTTC. Full variable domain (missing parts from reference TRBV13 and TRBJ2-5): AAGVIQSPRHLIKEKRETATLKCYPIPRHDTVYWYQQGPGQDPQFLISFYEKMQSDKGSIPDRFSAQQFSDYHSELNMSSLELGDSALYFCASSPRGGGVETQYFGPGTRLLVL.

The sample holds one count of this clonotype. This chain connects TRBV7-2 to TRBJ2-3; D remains unclear. The V gene's germline CDR1 is SGHTA and CDR2 FQGNSA. The CDR3 extends over 15 amino acids. The germline V and J ends were trimmed by 1 base and 2 bases, with 10 bases remaining between them. CDR3 region: CASSLGPIDTDTQYF. CDR3 DNA: TGTGCCAGCAGCTTAGGACCTATTGACACAGATACGCAGTATTTT.

This clonotype showed up just a few times. J is TRBJ1-2 and V is TRBV5-6; D unresolved. This CDR3 spans 13 amino acids. From germline, CDR1 is SGHDT and CDR2 YYEEEE. V was trimmed by 4 bases and J by 6 bases, leaving 13 bases between them. Here the CDR3 reads CASSQDYSNGYTF. CDR3 nucleotide sequence: TGTGCCAGCAGCCAGGACTACAGTAATGGCTACACCTTC.

This clonotype was observed a handful of times. The chain has TRBV4-3 and TRBJ2-7; 10 bases match TRBD2. CDR3 size: 16 residues. Germline CDR1 and CDR2: LGHNA and YSLEER. The V and J ends lost 5 bases and 1 base, in that order; junction bases with no gene match: 8. As DNA, the CDR3 is TGCGCCAGCAGCTCCCGGACTAGCGGACTTTCCTACGAGCAGTACTTC. Translating gives CASSSRTSGLSYEQYF.

This clonotype was seen more than once but under ten times. This sequence joins TRBV7-8 and TRBJ1-2, with TRBD1 identical over 10 bases. J gave up 5 bases and V 3 bases, and 6 bases lay outside the gene matches. There are 15 residues in the CDR3. Germline lookup yields CDR1 SGHVS and CDR2 FQNEAQ. This CDR3 reads CASSLTGGAEYGYTF. CDR3 in DNA: TGTGCCAGCAGCTTGACAGGGGGCGCAGAGTATGGCTACACCTTC.

The chain carries TRBV4-2 and TRBJ2-3, with 13 bases fitting TRBD2. The J segment lost 2 bases and the V segment lost 2 bases, leaving 4 bases of the junction unmatched. This CDR3 has 17 amino acids. Germline V gene lookup returns CDR1 LGHNA and CDR2 YNFKEQ. CDR3 protein: CASSQKGLAGVTDTQYF. The CDR3 DNA reads TGTGCCAGCAGCCAAAAAGGACTAGCGGGGGTCACAGATACGCAGTATTTT.

A word on this clonotype: The junction departs from the called germline gene at one end, perhaps through a read error. The J gene is TRBJ2-5, the V gene TRBV12-3 or TRBV12-4; D unclear. The CDR3 runs 13 residues. The DNA of the CDR3 is TGTGCTAGCAGTTTGGACCACCAAGAGACCCAGTACTTC. Translating it yields CASSLDHQETQYF.

This rearrangement joins TRBV4-2 to TRBJ2-7; TRBD1 matches 9 bases. Looked up from germline, CDR1 is LGHNA and CDR2 is YNFKEQ. This CDR3 has 16 amino acids. With V trimmed by 3 bases and J by 2 bases, 8 bases remained unmatched. The CDR3 sequence: CASSHLSTGGPYEQYF. For the CDR3, the DNA is TGTGCCAGCAGCCACCTATCGACAGGGGGACCCTACGAGCAGTACTTC.

This sequence joins TRBV7-9 and TRBJ1-2; TRBD1 aligns across 9 bases. With 1 base clipped from V and 7 bases from J, the junction kept 4 bases outside the gene matches. Germline CDR1 reads SEHNR; CDR2 reads FQNEAQ (reference sequence). CDR3 length: 14 residues. CDR3 amino acids: CASSLGTGDGGYTF. In DNA, the CDR3 is TGTGCCAGCAGCTTAGGGACAGGGGACGGTGGCTACACCTTC.

This CDR3 reads CASSLTPPGNSGANVLTF. The CDR3 DNA follows: TGTGCCAGCAGCTTAACCCCCCCAGGGAACTCTGGGGCCAACGTCCTGACTTTC. The chain carries TRBV7-6 and TRBJ2-6, with D maybe TRBD1 (5 bases). This CDR3 is 18 amino acids long. The germline V gene encodes CDR1 SGHVS and CDR2 FNYEAQ. The V end was cut by 2 bases, the J end by 0 bases, with 14 bases between.

V is TRBV6-1 and J is TRBJ2-2; 8 bases line up with TRBD1. V was clipped by 6 bases and J by 0 bases; unmatched bases: 6. This CDR3 region has 16 residues. CDR1 is MNHNS and CDR2 is SASEGT in the germline V gene. The CDR3 is CASRDPGGTNTGELFF. The CDR3 nucleotides are TGTGCCAGCAGGGACCCAGGGGGCACGAACACCGGGGAGCTGTTTTTT.

The gene calls are TRBV5-6 and TRBJ1-2; D perhaps matches TRBD1 (5 bases). This CDR3 has 13 residues. Germline V gives CDR1 SGHDT, CDR2 YYEEEE. V was trimmed by 4 bases and J by 4 bases, leaving 11 bases between them. CDR3 protein: CASSEDSRYGYTF. In nucleotides, the CDR3 is TGTGCCAGCAGCGAAGACAGCCGCTATGGCTACACCTTC.

The chain is built from TRBV7-9 and TRBJ1-1; TRBD1 matches 8 bases. Germline CDR1 and CDR2: SEHNR and FQNEAQ (reference sequence). With 9 bases clipped from V and 0 bases from J, the junction kept 3 bases outside the gene matches. The CDR3 loop spans 13 amino acids. CDR3 loop: CASSTGVNTEAFF. Here the CDR3 DNA reads TGTGCCAGTTCGACAGGGGTGAACACTGAAGCTTTCTTT.

This clonotype occurred many times. This chain joins TRBV5-5 and TRBJ2-5, with 10 positions matching TRBD1. CDR3 size: 15 residues. Unmatched junction bases numbered 3, after V lost 2 bases and J lost 2 bases. Germline lookup yields CDR1 SGHKS and CDR2 YYEKEE (reference sequence). The CDR3 DNA is TGTGCCAGCAGCTTTGGGGACAGGGGACAAGAGACCCAGTACTTC. Translation: CASSFGDRGQETQYF.

The sample holds one count of this clonotype. V gene TRBV6-1 combines with J gene TRBJ2-2, with D perhaps given as TRBD1 or TRBD2 (5 bases each). The CDR3 is made up of 15 amino acids. CDR1 is MNHNS, CDR2 SASEGT, per germline. V lost 7 bases and J 5 bases, leaving 17 bases between the germline ends. CDR3 sequence: CASTDYKRGTGELFF. The CDR3 nucleotides read TGTGCCAGCACAGACTACAAGAGGGGAACCGGGGAGCTGTTTTTT.

This clonotype was counted only a few times. The rearrangement joins TRBV7-3 to TRBJ2-3, with D unclear. Germline values: CDR1 SGHTA, CDR2 FQGTGA. The CDR3 spans 13 residues. Trimming took 4 bases from V and 0 from J, leaving 5 bases between them. In DNA form, the CDR3 reads TGTGCCAGCAGCTCGGACAGCACAGATACGCAGTATTTT. Protein product: CASSSDSTDTQYF.